The sequence of this T cell receptor beta chain was determined in a study of cytomegalovirus exposure and HLA in healthy donors. Regarding the study as a whole: Sequencing likely caused a cluster of highly shared sequence variants. In a later analysis, a genetic analysis reported fewer productive-TCR N-insertions in an Asian-associated ancestry cluster than the cohort average.

The PCR was carried out with 60 Vbeta primers and 13 Jbeta primers. Data came from immunoSEQ multiplex PCR; TCRdb stores just in-frame clones and leaves some out. The profile covers about 190,000 clones, with 65% to 80% appearing a single time and approximately 5% taken by the ten largest. With 0 bases removed from V and 7 bases from J, the gap between germline ends came to 10 bases. Per the germline V gene, CDR1 is SGHNT and CDR2 is YENEEA. This CDR3 spans 15 amino acids. This clone has only one observation. Its antigen is as yet unknown. This clonotype originated in a man aged 30-40 years in good health and CMV-seropositive. The sequencing sample was made of PBMCs. The chain employs TRBV11-3 and TRBJ1-6, with D possibly being TRBD1 (5 bases). The CDR3 protein is CASSLEGVENSPLHF. The CDR3 DNA reads TGTGCCAGCAGCTTAGAAGGGGTTGAAAATTCACCCCTCCACTTT.